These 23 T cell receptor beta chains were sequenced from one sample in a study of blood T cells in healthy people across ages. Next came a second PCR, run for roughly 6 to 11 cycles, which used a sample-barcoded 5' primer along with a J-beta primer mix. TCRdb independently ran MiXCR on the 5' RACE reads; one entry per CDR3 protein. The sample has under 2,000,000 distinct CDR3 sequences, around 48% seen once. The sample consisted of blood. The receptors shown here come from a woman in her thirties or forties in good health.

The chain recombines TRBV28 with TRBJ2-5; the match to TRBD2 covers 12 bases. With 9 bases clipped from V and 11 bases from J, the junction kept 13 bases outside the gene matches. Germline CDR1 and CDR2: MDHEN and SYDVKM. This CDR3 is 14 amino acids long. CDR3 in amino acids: CASTLAGGLYDQYF. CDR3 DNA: TGTGCCAGTACACTAGCGGGGGGACTCTACGATCAGTACTTC.

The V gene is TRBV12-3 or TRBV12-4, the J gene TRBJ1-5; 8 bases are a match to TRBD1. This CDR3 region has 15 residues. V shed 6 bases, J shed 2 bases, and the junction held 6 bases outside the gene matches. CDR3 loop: CASRNGQGGNQPQHF. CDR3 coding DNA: TGTGCCAGCAGAAATGGACAGGGAGGCAATCAGCCCCAGCATTTT.

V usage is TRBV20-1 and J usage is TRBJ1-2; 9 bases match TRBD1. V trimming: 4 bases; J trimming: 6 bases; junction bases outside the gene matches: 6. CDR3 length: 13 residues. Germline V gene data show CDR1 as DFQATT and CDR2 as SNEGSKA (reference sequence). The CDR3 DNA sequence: TGCAGTGCTACCGGGACAGGGATAAATGGCTACACCTTC. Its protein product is CSATGTGINGYTF.

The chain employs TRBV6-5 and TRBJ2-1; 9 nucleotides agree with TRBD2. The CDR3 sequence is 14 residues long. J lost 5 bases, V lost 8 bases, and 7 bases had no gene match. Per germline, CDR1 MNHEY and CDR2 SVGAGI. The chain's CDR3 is CASLSGGLNNEQFF. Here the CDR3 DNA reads TGTGCCAGCCTTAGCGGGGGACTCAACAATGAGCAGTTCTTC.

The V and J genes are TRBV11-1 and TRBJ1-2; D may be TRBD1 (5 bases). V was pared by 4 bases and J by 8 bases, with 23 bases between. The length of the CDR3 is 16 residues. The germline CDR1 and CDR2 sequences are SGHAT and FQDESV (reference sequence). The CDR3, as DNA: TGTGCCAGCAGCTCCGGGGGTCGAGGTTCACTTTCGGGCTACACCTTC. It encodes CASSSGGRGSLSGYTF. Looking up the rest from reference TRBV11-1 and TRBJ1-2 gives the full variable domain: EAEVAQSPRYKITEKSQAVAFWCDPISGHATLYWYRQILGQGPELLVQFQDESVVDDSQLPKDRFSAERLKGVDSTLKIQPAELGDSAMYLCASSSGGRGSLSGYTFGSGTRLTVV.

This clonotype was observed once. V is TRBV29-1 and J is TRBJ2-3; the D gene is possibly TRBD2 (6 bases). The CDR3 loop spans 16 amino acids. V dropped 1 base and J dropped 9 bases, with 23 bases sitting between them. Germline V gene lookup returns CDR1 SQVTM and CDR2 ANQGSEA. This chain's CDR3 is CSVEGLPAGLAQTQYF. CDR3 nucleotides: TGCAGCGTTGAAGGCCTTCCAGCGGGCCTTGCCCAAACGCAGTATTTT.

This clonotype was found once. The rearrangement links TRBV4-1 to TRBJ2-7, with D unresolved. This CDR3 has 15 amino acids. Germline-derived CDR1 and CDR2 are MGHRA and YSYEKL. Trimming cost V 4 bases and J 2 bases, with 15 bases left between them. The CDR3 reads CASSPSDQYTYEQYF. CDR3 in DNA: TGCGCCAGCAGCCCCTCGGACCAGTACACCTACGAGCAGTACTTC.

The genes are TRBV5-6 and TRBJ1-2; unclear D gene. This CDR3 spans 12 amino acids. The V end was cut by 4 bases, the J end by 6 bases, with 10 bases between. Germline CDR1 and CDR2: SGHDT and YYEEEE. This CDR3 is CASSPDTDGYTF. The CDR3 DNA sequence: TGTGCCAGCAGCCCAGATACGGATGGCTACACCTTC.

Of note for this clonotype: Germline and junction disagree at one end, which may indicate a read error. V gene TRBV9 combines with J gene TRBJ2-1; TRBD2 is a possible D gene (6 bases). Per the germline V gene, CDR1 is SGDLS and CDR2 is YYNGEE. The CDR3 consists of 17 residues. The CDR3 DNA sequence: TGTGCTAGCAGCGTAGAAGTGGGGGGAAAAACCTACAATGAGCAGTTCTTC. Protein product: CASSVEVGGKTYNEQFF.

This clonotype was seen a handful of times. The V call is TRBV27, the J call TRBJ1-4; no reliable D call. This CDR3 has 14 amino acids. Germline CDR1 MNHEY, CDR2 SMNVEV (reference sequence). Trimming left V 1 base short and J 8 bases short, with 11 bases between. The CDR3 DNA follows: TGTGCCAGCAGTTTATGGGGAGGAGCGGAAAAACTGTTTTTT. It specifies CASSLWGGAEKLFF.

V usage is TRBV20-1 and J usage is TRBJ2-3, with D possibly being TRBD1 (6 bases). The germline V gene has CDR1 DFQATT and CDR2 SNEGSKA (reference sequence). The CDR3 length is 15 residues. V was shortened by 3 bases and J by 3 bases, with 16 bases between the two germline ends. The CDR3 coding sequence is TGCAGTGCTAGTCAGGAGCCAGGGGTTACAGATACGCAGTATTTT. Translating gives CSASQEPGVTDTQYF.

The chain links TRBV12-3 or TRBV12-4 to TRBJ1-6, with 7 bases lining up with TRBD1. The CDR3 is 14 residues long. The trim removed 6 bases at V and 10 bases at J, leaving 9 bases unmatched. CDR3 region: CASRLHRGESPLHF. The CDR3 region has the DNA TGTGCCAGCAGACTGCACAGGGGTGAGTCACCCCTCCACTTT.

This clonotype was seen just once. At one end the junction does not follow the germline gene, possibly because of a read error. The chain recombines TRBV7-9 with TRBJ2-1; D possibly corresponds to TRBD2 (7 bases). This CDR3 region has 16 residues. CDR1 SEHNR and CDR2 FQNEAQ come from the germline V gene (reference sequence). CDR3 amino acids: CASSFGRGYRDNEQFF. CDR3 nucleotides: TGTGCCAGCAGCTTTGGGAGGGGATACAGGGACAATGAACAGTTCTTC.

The DNA for the CDR3 is TGTGCCAGCGGGGAGCCAGGGGGGGAAAAACTGTTTTTT. Its protein product is CASGEPGGEKLFF. The chain recombines TRBV4-2 with TRBJ1-4; TRBD1 matches 7 bases. V was pared by 8 bases and J by 8 bases, with 8 bases of the junction left unmatched. Per germline, CDR1 LGHNA and CDR2 YNFKEQ. The CDR3 spans 13 residues.

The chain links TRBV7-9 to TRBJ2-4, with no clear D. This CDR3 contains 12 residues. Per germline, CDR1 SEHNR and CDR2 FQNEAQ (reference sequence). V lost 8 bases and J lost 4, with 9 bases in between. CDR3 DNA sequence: TGTGCCAGCGAAACACCTAAAAACATTCAGTACTTC. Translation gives CASETPKNIQYF.

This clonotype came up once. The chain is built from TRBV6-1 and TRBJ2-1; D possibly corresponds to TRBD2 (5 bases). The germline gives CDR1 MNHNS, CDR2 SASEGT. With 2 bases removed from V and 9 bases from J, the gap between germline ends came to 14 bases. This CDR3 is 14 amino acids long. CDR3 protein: CASSEQWTEGEQFF. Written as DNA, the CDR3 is TGTGCCAGCAGTGAACAGTGGACCGAGGGTGAGCAGTTCTTC.

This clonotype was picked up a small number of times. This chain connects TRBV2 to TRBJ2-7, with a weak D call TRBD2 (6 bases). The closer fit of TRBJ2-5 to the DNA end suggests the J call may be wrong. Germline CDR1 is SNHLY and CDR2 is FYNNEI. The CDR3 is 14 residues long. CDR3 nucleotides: TGTGCCAGCAGTGTGGCGGGGAACAAAGAGACCCAGTACTTC. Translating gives CASSVAGNKETQYF.

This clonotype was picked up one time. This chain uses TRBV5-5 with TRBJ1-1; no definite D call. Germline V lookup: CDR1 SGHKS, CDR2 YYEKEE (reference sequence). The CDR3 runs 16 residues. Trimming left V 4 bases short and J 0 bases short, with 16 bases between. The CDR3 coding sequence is TGTGCCAGCAGCCCCCGGGAGGGCCACTTGAACACTGAAGCTTTCTTT. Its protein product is CASSPREGHLNTEAFF.

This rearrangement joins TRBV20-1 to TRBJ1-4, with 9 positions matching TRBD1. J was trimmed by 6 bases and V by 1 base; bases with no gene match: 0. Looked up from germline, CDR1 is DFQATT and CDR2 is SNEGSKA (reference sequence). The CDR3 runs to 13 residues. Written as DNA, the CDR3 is TGCAGTGCTAGAGGGGACAGGGATGAAAAACTGTTTTTT. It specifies CSARGDRDEKLFF.

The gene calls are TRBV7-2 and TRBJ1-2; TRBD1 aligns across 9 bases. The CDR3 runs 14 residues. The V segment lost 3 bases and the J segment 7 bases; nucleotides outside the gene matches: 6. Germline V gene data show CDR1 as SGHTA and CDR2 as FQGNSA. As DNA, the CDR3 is TGTGCCAGCAGCTTTGGACAGGGGATCTCTGGCTACACCTTC. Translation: CASSFGQGISGYTF.

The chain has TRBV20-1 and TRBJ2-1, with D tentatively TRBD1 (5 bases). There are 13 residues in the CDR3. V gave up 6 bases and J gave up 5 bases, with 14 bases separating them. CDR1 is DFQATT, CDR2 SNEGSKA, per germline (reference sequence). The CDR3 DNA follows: TGCAGTGCCGAAGCTCAGGGCGACAATGAGCAGTTCTTC. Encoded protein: CSAEAQGDNEQFF.

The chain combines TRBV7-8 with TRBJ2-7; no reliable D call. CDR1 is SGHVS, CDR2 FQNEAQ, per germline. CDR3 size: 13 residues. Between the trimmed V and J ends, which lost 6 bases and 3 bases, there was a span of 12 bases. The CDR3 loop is CASSERAIYEQYF. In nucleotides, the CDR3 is TGTGCCAGCAGTGAACGGGCGATCTACGAGCAGTACTTC.

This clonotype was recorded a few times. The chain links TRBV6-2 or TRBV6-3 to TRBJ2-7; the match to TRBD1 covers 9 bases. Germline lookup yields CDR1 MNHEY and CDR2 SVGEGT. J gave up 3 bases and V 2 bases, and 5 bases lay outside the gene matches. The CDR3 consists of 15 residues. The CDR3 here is CASSYRSGQGYEQYF. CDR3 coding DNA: TGTGCCAGCAGTTACCGATCGGGACAGGGCTACGAGCAGTACTTC.